One sample yielded the 16 T cell receptor beta chains listed below, sequenced in a study of CD8+CD57+ T cells in acquired aplastic anemia. TCR beta VDJ and CDR3 profiles were obtained from a genomic DNA template. TCRdb passed the reads through MiXCR, listing each CDR3 protein once. The table has about 250,000 distinct CDR3 sequences, approximately 50% seen once. The sequenced patients had an expansion of CD8+CD57+ cells seen by flow cytometry. Material: sorted CD4+, CD8+, or CD8+CD57+ T cells (not recorded which) from PBMCs. The receptors were sampled from a human donor with aplastic anemia.

The table lists this clonotype with many counts. The chain employs TRBV6-6 and TRBJ2-5, with D perhaps matching TRBD1 (6 bases). The V end lost 0 bases, the J end lost 4 bases, and 21 bases lay between the germline ends. This CDR3 spans 18 amino acids. Germline V gives CDR1 MNHNY, CDR2 SVGAGI (reference sequence). This chain's CDR3 is CASSYSRQTTTGRETQYF. CDR3 DNA sequence: TGTGCCAGCAGTTACTCGCGCCAAACCACCACAGGGAGAGAGACCCAGTACTTC.

This clonotype was seen repeatedly, ten times or more. The chain has TRBV7-9 and TRBJ2-1, with 7 bases fitting TRBD1. CDR1 SEHNR and CDR2 FQNEAQ come from the germline V gene (reference sequence). After removal of 5 bases from V and 3 bases from J, the junction contained 10 bases not matched to a gene. The CDR3 extends over 16 amino acids. The CDR3 reads CASSPPTGANYNEQFF. In DNA, the CDR3 is TGTGCCAGCAGCCCTCCTACAGGGGCGAACTACAATGAGCAGTTCTTC.

The CDR3 DNA is TGTGCCAGCAGCCAAGACCCGACAGGGACAGGTAATTCACCCCTCCACTTT. Amino acid sequence: CASSQDPTGTGNSPLHF. The V gene is TRBV7-9, the J gene TRBJ1-6, with 8 bases identical to TRBD1. This CDR3 contains 17 residues. Per germline, CDR1 SEHNR and CDR2 FQNEAQ (reference sequence). J was trimmed by 6 bases and V by 5 bases; bases with no gene match: 12.

About this clonotype itself: A much larger clone differs from this one at a single base, so this may be a read error. The chain has TRBV6-2 or TRBV6-3 and TRBJ2-7; D possibly corresponds to TRBD1 (5 bases). Germline lookup yields CDR1 MNHEY and CDR2 SVGEGT. This CDR3 region has 13 residues. Trimming pared 11 bases from V and 2 bases from J, leaving 16 bases between. The CDR3 DNA follows: TGTGCCGGCACATATGACAGCCCCTACGAGCAGTACTTC. It yields the protein CAGTYDSPYEQYF.

As to this clonotype: Possible read error: a much larger clone is one base away. J is TRBJ1-2 and V is TRBV6-5, with a tentative D call TRBD1 (5 bases). The CDR3 has 15 residues. Per the germline V gene, CDR1 is MNHEY and CDR2 is SVGAGI. Trimming left V 6 bases short and J 3 bases short, with 17 bases between. The CDR3 nucleotides are TGTGCCAGCAGCCTGGGCAGGGATGGCTACTATGGCTACACCTTC. Translating gives CASSLGRDGYYGYTF.

The V call is TRBV6-5, the J call TRBJ1-2; 9 nucleotides agree with TRBD1. J lost 7 bases, V lost 0 bases, and 9 bases had no gene match. Looked up from germline, CDR1 is MNHEY and CDR2 is SVGAGI. This CDR3 region has 16 residues. The CDR3 here is CASSYSNPDRGTGYTF. The DNA for the CDR3 is TGTGCCAGCAGTTACTCGAATCCGGACAGGGGTACTGGCTACACCTTC.

This clonotype turned up a few times. The chain uses TRBV5-6 and TRBJ1-3; possibly TRBD1 for D (5 bases). Germline assignment: CDR1 SGHDT and CDR2 YYEEEE. The CDR3 extends over 14 amino acids. V gave up 6 bases and J gave up 0 bases, with 10 bases separating them. The CDR3 loop reads CASNQGLSGNTIYF. CDR3 DNA: TGTGCCAGCAATCAGGGCCTCTCTGGAAACACCATATATTTT. Supplemented by reference TRBV5-6 and TRBJ1-3, the full variable domain reads DAGVTQSPTHLIKTRGQQVTLRCSPKSGHDTVSWYQQALGQGPQFIFQYYEEEERQRGNFPDRFSGHQFPNYSSELNVNALLLGDSALYLCASNQGLSGNTIYFGEGSWLTVV.

V is TRBV7-2 and J is TRBJ2-3; the match to TRBD2 covers 8 bases. With V trimmed by 4 bases and J by 6 bases, 6 bases remained unmatched. The CDR3 has 14 amino acids. Germline loops: CDR1 SGHTA, CDR2 FQGNSA. The CDR3 DNA reads TGTGCCAGCAGCTCGGGACTAGTTGGGGATACGCAGTATTTT. Encoded protein: CASSSGLVGDTQYF.

At least ten counts were recorded for this clonotype. CDR3 residues: CASSQHRGGETQYF. Here the CDR3 DNA reads TGTGCCAGCAGCCAACACCGGGGGGGAGAGACCCAGTACTTC. V usage is TRBV9 and J usage is TRBJ2-5; TRBD2 aligns across 8 bases. With V trimmed by 4 bases and J by 4 bases, 6 bases remained unmatched. CDR1 and CDR2 from the germline V gene are SGDLS and YYNGEE. CDR3 length: 14 amino acids.

This clonotype was recorded at least ten times. The chain is built from TRBV9 and TRBJ2-7; TRBD2 is a possible D gene (6 bases). Per the germline V gene, CDR1 is SGDLS and CDR2 is YYNGEE. This CDR3 has 14 residues. The V gene lost 4 bases and the J gene lost 2 bases, with 13 bases spanning the gap. The CDR3 region has the DNA TGTGCCAGCAGCCCGCCCGGCGGGACCTACGAGCAGTACTTC. As protein: CASSPPGGTYEQYF.

In this sample, this clonotype turned up many times. CDR3 bases: TGTGCCAGTCATACAGGGAACGGGGAGCTGTTTTTT. This sequence encodes CASHTGNGELFF. This chain links TRBV5-8 with TRBJ2-2, with D possibly TRBD1 on 6 matching bases. The CDR3 covers 12 residues. V was shortened by 8 bases and J by 7 bases, with 12 bases between the two germline ends. Germline V CDR1 and CDR2: SGHTS, YDEGEE.

About this clonotype: One end of the junction varies from germline; a read error may be responsible. CDR3: CASSSTVSTGSLGYTF. Here the CDR3 DNA reads TGTGCTAGCAGCTCCACGGTGTCGACAGGCTCCCTTGGCTACACCTTC. V is TRBV7-7 and J is TRBJ1-2, with D perhaps matching TRBD1 (6 bases). The CDR3 sequence is 16 residues long. Germline V gene lookup returns CDR1 SSHAT and CDR2 FNYEAQ (reference sequence).

At least ten counts were recorded for this clonotype. This chain joins TRBV15 and TRBJ1-2; a weak D match, TRBD1 (5 bases). CDR1 and CDR2 from the germline V gene are LNHNV and YYDKDF (reference sequence). Trimming removed 2 bases from V and 0 bases from J, with 10 bases in between. This CDR3 comprises 15 residues. The CDR3 reads CATSRQGEANYGYTF. CDR3 nucleotides: TGTGCCACCAGCAGACAGGGAGAAGCTAACTATGGCTACACCTTC.

Regarding this clonotype: This may arise from a read error, as a much more abundant clone is one base away. The genes are TRBV10-3 and TRBJ1-5, with 7 bases identical to TRBD1. Germline CDR1 is ENHRY and CDR2 is SYGVKD. Trimming at V came to 5 bases and at J to 5 bases, leaving 9 bases not matched to a gene. The CDR3 extends over 15 amino acids. The CDR3 DNA reads as TGTGCCATCAGTCTTCCGAGGGACAGTCATCAGCCCCAGCATTTT. Translating gives CAISLPRDSHQPQHF.

This clonotype has ten or more counts. The rearrangement links TRBV4-1 to TRBJ2-5; tentative D call: TRBD2 (6 bases). CDR1 is MGHRA and CDR2 is YSYEKL in the germline V gene. Trimming pared 3 bases from V and 4 bases from J, leaving 12 bases between. The CDR3 contains 14 residues. Here the CDR3 reads CASSQLLAGETQYF. In DNA form, the CDR3 reads TGCGCCAGCAGCCAGCTACTAGCTGGAGAGACCCAGTACTTC.

A note on this clonotype: At one boundary the junction diverges from the germline segment, which might be a read error. The genes are TRBV10-2 and TRBJ2-5, with TRBD2 as a possible D gene (6 bases). This CDR3 spans 14 amino acids. Per the germline V gene, CDR1 is WSHSY and CDR2 is SAAADI. CDR3 nucleotides: TGCGCCAGCAGCAGTAGCGGAGCGCAAGAGACCCAGTGCTTC. It yields the protein CASSSSGAQETQCF.